Presented here are 10 T cell receptor beta chains from one specimen sequenced in a study of T cell repertoires in cytomegalovirus infection (dated by TCRdb to the late 2010s). For sequencing, an Illumina HiSeq 1500 was employed. TCRdb redid the processing of the public reads, applying fastp at Q25 and MiXCR, and retained in-frame beta chains. Under each unique CDR3 protein, matching rows form one entry showing the most common genes and DNA. The table for this sample lists about 260,000 distinct CDR3 sequences; roughly 13% of them were counted only once. The ten largest account for roughly 8.7% of the sample. Material: PBMCs. The receptors were gathered from a human donor in good health (CMV status not recorded). Some clones in this sample may be carry-over from other donors' samples.

The chain uses TRBV29-1 and TRBJ2-3; 8 bases are shared with TRBD2. Trimming took 3 bases from V and 5 from J; bases not matched to a gene: 4. From germline, CDR1 is SQVTM and CDR2 ANQGSEA. This CDR3 region has 13 residues. CDR3 sequence reads: CSVEGLAGDTQYF. CDR3 in DNA: TGCAGCGTTGAGGGTCTAGCGGGAGATACGCAGTATTTT.

The table lists this clonotype with many counts. The V gene is TRBV12-3 or TRBV12-4, the J gene TRBJ2-5; possible D gene TRBD2, 5 bases. V was pared by 5 bases and J by 1 base, with 8 bases between. The CDR3 consists of 13 residues. This chain's CDR3 is CASSVGIQETQYF. CDR3 bases: TGTGCCAGCAGTGTCGGGATCCAAGAGACCCAGTACTTC.

There are a few counts of this clonotype. The chain combines TRBV14 with TRBJ1-1; D not certain. CDR3 length: 15 amino acids. Trimming cost V 5 bases and J 3 bases, with 16 bases left between them. The V gene's germline CDR1 is SGHDN and CDR2 FVKESK. The CDR3 region is CASSLRPASYTEAFF. The DNA for the CDR3 is TGTGCCAGCAGCTTACGGCCAGCGAGTTACACTGAAGCTTTCTTT.

In this sample, this clonotype turned up many times. CDR3 residues: CASSLGSWNEQYF. As DNA, the CDR3 is TGTGCCAGCAGCTTGGGTAGTTGGAACGAGCAGTACTTC. The rearrangement links TRBV7-2 to TRBJ2-7; the D is unclear. Germline lookup yields CDR1 SGHTA and CDR2 FQGNSA. The CDR3 totals 13 residues. Trimming removed 3 bases from V and 5 bases from J, with 11 bases in between.

This clonotype was observed a few times. The gene calls are TRBV19 and TRBJ1-1, with no clear D. Germline assignment: CDR1 LNHDA and CDR2 SQIVND (reference sequence). The V gene lost 1 base and the J gene lost 5 bases, with 14 bases spanning the gap. CDR3 length: 15 residues. The DNA of the CDR3 is TGTGCCAGTAGTATAGGCGACACCAGAGGAACTGAAGCTTTCTTT. Its translation is CASSIGDTRGTEAFF.

This clonotype occurred many times. The chain combines TRBV7-6 with TRBJ2-1; perhaps TRBD2 as D (6 bases). CDR1 and CDR2 (germline): SGHVS, FNYEAQ. V was pared by 2 bases and J by 5 bases, with 13 bases between. This CDR3 has 15 amino acids. CDR3 DNA sequence: TGTGCCAGCAGCTTAATCCGGGAGTCCCACAATGAGCAGTTCTTC. Translated: CASSLIRESHNEQFF.

This clonotype has ten or more counts. The chain combines TRBV20-1 with TRBJ2-3; 9 nucleotides align to TRBD2. This CDR3 spans 14 amino acids. CDR1 DFQATT and CDR2 SNEGSKA come from the germline V gene (reference sequence). With 2 bases clipped from V and 4 bases from J, the junction kept 4 bases outside the gene matches. CDR3 DNA sequence: TGCAGTGCTAGACTTGCGGGAGGGCCAGATACGCAGTATTTT. Translation: CSARLAGGPDTQYF.

The chain employs TRBV29-1 and TRBJ1-1; no clear D. The CDR3 length is 14 residues. V was clipped by 0 bases and J by 11 bases, with 19 bases between them. Germline V gives CDR1 SQVTM, CDR2 ANQGSEA. The CDR3 nucleotides read TGCAGCGTTGAAGATAAGGTCTTTACACGCCCGGCTTTCTTT. Protein product: CSVEDKVFTRPAFF. Based on the CDR3 plus reference TRBV29-1 and TRBJ1-1, the full variable domain is SAVISQKPSRDICQRGTSLTIQCQVDSQVTMMFWYRQQPGQSLTLIATANQGSEATYESGFVIDKFPISRPNLTFSTLTVSNMSPEDSSIYLCSVEDKVFTRPAFFGQGTRLTVV.

This clonotype was picked up many times. V gene TRBV12-3 or TRBV12-4 combines with J gene TRBJ1-1; no definite D call. CDR3 length: 14 residues. Trimming left V 3 bases short and J 2 bases short, with 10 bases between. In nucleotides, the CDR3 is TGTGCCAGCAGTTTCGAGGCGGTTAACACTGAAGCTTTCTTT. It codes for CASSFEAVNTEAFF.

This clonotype was seen repeatedly, ten times or more. The chain links TRBV7-2 to TRBJ1-6; no firm D call. The CDR3 contains 16 residues. Trimming took 0 bases from V and 7 from J, leaving 13 bases between them. Germline V gene lookup returns CDR1 SGHTA and CDR2 FQGNSA. The CDR3 DNA reads as TGTGCCAGCAGCTTAGCTCAGGACGGACGGAATTCACCCCTCCACTTT. This sequence encodes CASSLAQDGRNSPLHF.